Listed below are T cell receptor beta chains from one sample, sequenced in a study of T cells in localized non-small cell lung cancer. The repertoire was sequenced with immunoSEQ multiplex PCR; TCRdb's copy has only in-frame clones and lacks some. The sample includes some 140,000 clones, around 92% of them seen just once. The sequences come from peripheral blood, collected before any cancer treatment. The receptors were gathered from a female donor over 55 with stage I lung adenocarcinoma. CDR3s leave out the opening cysteine and the closing phenylalanine or tryptophan.

v_call,j_call,cdr3_aa
TRBV7-2,TRBJ2-7,ASSPRGTVAGEQY
TRBV18,TRBJ1-5,ASSPTASNQPQH
TRBV23-1,TRBJ2-7,ASRGLLLYEQY
TRBV5-4,TRBJ1-5,ASSLGGDSNQPQH
TRBV18,TRBJ2-1,ASSSVTREVTSGF
TRBV28,TRBJ1-3,ASSPPEGNSGNTIY
TRBV19,TRBJ2-1,ASSIGLADNEQF
TRBV10-3,TRBJ1-1,AITRTGGVEAF
TRBV7-9,TRBJ2-5,ASSLALAGQETQY
TRBV25-1,TRBJ2-7,ASSEFTSGTYEQY
TRBV11-2,TRBJ2-1,ASRPRSFPADEQF
TRBV27,TRBJ2-3,ASKTQGFTDTQY
TRBV5-4,TRBJ2-3,ASSLSPGPTDTQY
TRBV5-4,TRBJ2-5,ASSLSGQGLAETQY
TRBV30,TRBJ2-5,AWSSTPGTGKETQY
TRBV19,TRBJ1-2,ASSTRQGLYGYT
TRBV28,TRBJ2-5,ASSFKGGGTQY
TRBV10-2,TRBJ2-2,ASSDDSSGAAGGELF
TRBV5-1,TRBJ2-1,ASSQSPIGYSEQF
TRBV9,TRBJ2-3,ASSPTITGVTDTQY
TRBV15,TRBJ2-2,ATSRDPTTGELF
TRBV7-2,TRBJ2-5,ASSLGSETQY
TRBV5-5,TRBJ2-1,ASSLRGGPVFDEQF
TRBV7-9,TRBJ2-7,ASSSGQNSYEQY
TRBV7-3,TRBJ2-1,ASSLWASESYNEQF
TRBV30,TRBJ2-5,AWSVGGMETQY
TRBV5-1,TRBJ1-1,ASSIAQVGNTEAF
TRBV5-1,TRBJ2-5,ASSLAAGYQETQY
TRBV29-1,TRBJ2-7,SVTRGTSEYEQY
TRBV7-9,TRBJ2-1,ASRGGRAEEQF
TRBV27,TRBJ2-7,ASSNIGGYEQY
TRBV19,TRBJ2-6,ASSTSGYGANVLT
TRBV5-1,TRBJ2-7,ASSLRGSGEQY
TRBV4-1,TRBJ2-1,ASSQTQGGSYNEQF
TRBV5-4,TRBJ2-5,ASSLMTANGETQY